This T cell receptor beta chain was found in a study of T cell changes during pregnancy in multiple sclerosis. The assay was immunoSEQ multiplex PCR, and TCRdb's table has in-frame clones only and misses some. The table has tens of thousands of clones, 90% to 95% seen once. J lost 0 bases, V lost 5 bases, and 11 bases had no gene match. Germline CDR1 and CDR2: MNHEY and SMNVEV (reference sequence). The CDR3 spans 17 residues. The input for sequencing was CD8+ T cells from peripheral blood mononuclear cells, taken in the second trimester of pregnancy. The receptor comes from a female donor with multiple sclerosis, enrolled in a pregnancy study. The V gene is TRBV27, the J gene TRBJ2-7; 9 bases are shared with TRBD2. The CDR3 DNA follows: TGTGCCAGCAGTCCTCTGATTGTTAGCGGGAGCTCCTACGAGCAGTACTTC. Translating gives CASSPLIVSGSSYEQYF.